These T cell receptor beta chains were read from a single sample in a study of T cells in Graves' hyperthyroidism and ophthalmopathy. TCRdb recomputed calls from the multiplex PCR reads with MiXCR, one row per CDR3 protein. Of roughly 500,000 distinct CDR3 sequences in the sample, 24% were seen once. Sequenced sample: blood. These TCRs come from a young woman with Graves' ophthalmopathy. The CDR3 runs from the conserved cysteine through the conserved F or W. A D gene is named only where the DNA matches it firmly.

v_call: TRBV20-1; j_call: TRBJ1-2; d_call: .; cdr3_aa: CSARDPRAPGYGYTF
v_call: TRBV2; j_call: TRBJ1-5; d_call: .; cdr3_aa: CASSPKSYNQPQHF
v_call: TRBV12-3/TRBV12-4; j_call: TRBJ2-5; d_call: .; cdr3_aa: CASRGGQTKTQYF
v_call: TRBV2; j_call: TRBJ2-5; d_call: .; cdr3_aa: CASSEFSSSGGETQYF
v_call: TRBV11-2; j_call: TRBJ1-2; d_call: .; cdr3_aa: CASSSTGVPYGYTF
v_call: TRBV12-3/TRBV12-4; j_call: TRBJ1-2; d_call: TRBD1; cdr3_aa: CASSPGTGEVYGYTF
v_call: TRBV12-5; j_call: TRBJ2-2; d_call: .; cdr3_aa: CASGLPGPNTGELFF
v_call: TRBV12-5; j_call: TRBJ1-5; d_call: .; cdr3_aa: CASGFPSGMRSNQPQHF
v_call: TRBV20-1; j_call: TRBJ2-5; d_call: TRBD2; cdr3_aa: CSARGDYGRKETQYF
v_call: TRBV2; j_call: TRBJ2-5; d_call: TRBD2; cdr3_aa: CASSDGGGQETQYF
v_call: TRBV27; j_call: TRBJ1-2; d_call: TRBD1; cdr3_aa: CASSAGQEVGYTF
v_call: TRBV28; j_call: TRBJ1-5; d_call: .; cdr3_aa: CASSSPKREPQHF
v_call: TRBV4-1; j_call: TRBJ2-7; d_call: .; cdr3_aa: CASSQALFSSYEQYF
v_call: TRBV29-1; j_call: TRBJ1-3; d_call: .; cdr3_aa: CSVRPAGNTIYF
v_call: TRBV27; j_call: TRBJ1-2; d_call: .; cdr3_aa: CASSSRGTNYGYTF